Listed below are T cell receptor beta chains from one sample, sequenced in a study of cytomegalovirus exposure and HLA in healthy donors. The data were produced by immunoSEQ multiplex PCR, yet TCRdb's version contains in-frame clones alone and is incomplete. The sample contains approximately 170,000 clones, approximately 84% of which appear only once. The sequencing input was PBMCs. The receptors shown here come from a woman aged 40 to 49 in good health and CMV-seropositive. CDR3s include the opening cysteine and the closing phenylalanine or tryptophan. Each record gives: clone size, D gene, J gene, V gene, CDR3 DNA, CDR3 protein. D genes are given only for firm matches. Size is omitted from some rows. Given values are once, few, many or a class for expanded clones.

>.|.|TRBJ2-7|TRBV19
TGTGCCAGTAGTGTTACGACAGAGACCTACGAGCAGTACTTC
CASSVTTETYEQYF
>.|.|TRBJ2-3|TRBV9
TGTGCCAGCAGCGTAGGCGGGGCAGCAGATACGCAGTATTTT
CASSVGGAADTQYF
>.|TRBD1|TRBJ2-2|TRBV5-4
TGTGCCAGCAGCCGACAGGGGGCCGGGGAGCTGTTTTTT
CASSRQGAGELFF
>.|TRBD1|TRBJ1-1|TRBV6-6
TGTGCCAGCACCCAACAGGGGGCGAGGACTGAAGCTTTCTTT
CASTQQGARTEAFF
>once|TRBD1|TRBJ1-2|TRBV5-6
TGTGCCAGCAGCGGGACAGGAGGATACTATGGCTACACCTTC
CASSGTGGYYGYTF
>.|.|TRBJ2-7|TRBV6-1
TGTGCCAGCGGGCGGACATCCGGGAGCGAGCAGTACTTC
CASGRTSGSEQYF
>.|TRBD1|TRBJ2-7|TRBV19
TGTGCCAGTAGTAGGGACAGGGCCTACGAGCAGTACTTC
CASSRDRAYEQYF
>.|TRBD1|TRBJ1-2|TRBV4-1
TGCGCCAGCAGCCAAGCCGGACAGGGGGCTTCAGCCAACTATGGCTACACCTTC
CASSQAGQGASANYGYTF
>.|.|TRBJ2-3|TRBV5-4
TGTGCCAGCAGAGATCCTAGCGTGAGCACAGATACGCAGTATTTT
CASRDPSVSTDTQYF
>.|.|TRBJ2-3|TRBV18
TGTGCCAGCTCACCGTTTGAACTAGCAGTTGGAGATACGCAGTATTTT
CASSPFELAVGDTQYF
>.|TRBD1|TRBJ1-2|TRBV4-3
TGCGCCAGCAGCCAGCGAGGGACAGCCTATGGCTACACCTTC
CASSQRGTAYGYTF
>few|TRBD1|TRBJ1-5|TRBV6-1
TGTGCCAGCAGTGAAAACAGGGGGCAGTTTCAGCCCCAGCATTTT
CASSENRGQFQPQHF
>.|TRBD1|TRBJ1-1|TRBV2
TGTGCCAGCAGTAAACAGGGGGCCACTGAAGCTTTCTTT
CASSKQGATEAFF
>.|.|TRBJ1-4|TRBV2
TGTGCCAGCAGGGACGGGGGACTTAATAATGAAAAACTGTTTTTT
CASRDGGLNNEKLFF
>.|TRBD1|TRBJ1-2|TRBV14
TGTGCCAGCGGACAGGGATATGGCTACACCTTC
CASGQGYGYTF
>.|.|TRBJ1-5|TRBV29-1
TGCAGCGTCAAGGCGGGGAATCAGCCCCAGCATTTT
CSVKAGNQPQHF
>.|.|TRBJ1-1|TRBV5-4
TGTGCCAGCAGCTTGGGGGGCAGAAGTTACATGAACACTGAAGCTTTCTTT
CASSLGGRSYMNTEAFF
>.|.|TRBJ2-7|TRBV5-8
TGTGCCAGCACCTTGCGAGCCAGGGTGGGTTACGAGCAGTACTTC
CASTLRARVGYEQYF
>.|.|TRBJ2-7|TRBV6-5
TGTGCCAGCAGTTACTCGGCGGGACTTAACTACGAGCAGTACTTC
CASSYSAGLNYEQYF
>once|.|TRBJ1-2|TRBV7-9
TGTGCCAGCAGCCAGACGACAATCGATTATGGCTACACCTTC
CASSQTTIDYGYTF
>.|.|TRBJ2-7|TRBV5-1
TGCGCCAGCAGCTTACAATCCTACGAGCAGTACTTC
CASSLQSYEQYF
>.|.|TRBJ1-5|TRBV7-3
TGTGCCAGCAGCTTAACCCCCGTTGAGAGAAGCAATCAGCCCCAGCATTTT
CASSLTPVERSNQPQHF